The rows below give T cell receptor beta chains drawn from one sample of a study of control samples from healthy donors and cancer patients. Produced via immunoSEQ multiplex PCR; TCRdb's table is partial and in-frame only. Here the sample spans more than 100,000 clones, approximately 89% being singletons. Sample: blood. The receptors derive from a woman between 18 and 30 years old in good health. Each CDR3 is given with its conserved first and last residue. A D gene is named only where the DNA matches it firmly. Size values are once, few and many counts, or a class for expanded clones, and some rows have none.

j_gene: TRBJ1-5
abundance: few
v_gene: TRBV19
d_gene: -
CDR3nt: TGTGCCAGTAGTGTTGGGGGGAGTCAGCCCCAGCATTTT
CDR3aa: CASSVGGSQPQHF

j_gene: TRBJ2-1
abundance: -
v_gene: TRBV3-1/TRBV3-2
d_gene: TRBD2
CDR3nt: TGTGCCAGCAGCCGACCGGGACTAGCGGGACGGGCGGGGAATGAGCAGTTCTTC
CDR3aa: CASSRPGLAGRAGNEQFF

j_gene: TRBJ2-7
abundance: -
v_gene: TRBV28
d_gene: TRBD2
CDR3nt: TGTGCCAGCAGTTTATATCGACTAGCGGGAGAGGAGCAGTACTTC
CDR3aa: CASSLYRLAGEEQYF

j_gene: TRBJ1-2
abundance: -
v_gene: TRBV28
d_gene: TRBD1
CDR3nt: TGTGCCAGCAGTTTTCAGGGGGGCGTCAGCTATGGCTACACCTTC
CDR3aa: CASSFQGGVSYGYTF

j_gene: TRBJ1-1
abundance: -
v_gene: TRBV3-1/TRBV3-2
d_gene: -
CDR3nt: TGTGCCAGCAGCCATTTTGAGAACACTGAAGCTTTCTTT
CDR3aa: CASSHFENTEAFF

j_gene: TRBJ1-2
abundance: -
v_gene: TRBV9
d_gene: -
CDR3nt: TGTGCCAGCAGCGTAGAGGGGAGGAACTATGGCTACACCTTC
CDR3aa: CASSVEGRNYGYTF

j_gene: TRBJ2-2
abundance: once
v_gene: TRBV30
d_gene: -
CDR3nt: TGTGCCTGGAATTTTGGGGGGACCGGGGAGCTGTTTTTT
CDR3aa: CAWNFGGTGELFF

j_gene: TRBJ2-3
abundance: -
v_gene: TRBV2
d_gene: -
CDR3nt: TGTGCCAGCAGCTACTTAGGGGCCTCCACAGATACGCAGTATTTT
CDR3aa: CASSYLGASTDTQYF

j_gene: TRBJ2-3
abundance: -
v_gene: TRBV5-1
d_gene: -
CDR3nt: TGCGCCAGCAGCAAACAACCGAGCACAGATACGCAGTATTTT
CDR3aa: CASSKQPSTDTQYF

j_gene: TRBJ2-3
abundance: -
v_gene: TRBV2
d_gene: TRBD2
CDR3nt: TGTGCCAGCAGTCCGACTAGCGGGGGGGGGTATACGCAGTATTTT
CDR3aa: CASSPTSGGGYTQYF